This entry lists 25 T cell receptor beta chains sequenced from one sample in a study of cytomegalovirus exposure and HLA in healthy donors. This PCR relied on a set of 60 Vbeta primers and 13 Jbeta primers. Assay used: immunoSEQ multiplex PCR; TCRdb lists only in-frame clones, some missing. The table records roughly 150,000 clones, roughly 70% of them present only once. Material: PBMCs. All receptors derive from a woman aged 45-65 years in good health and CMV-seropositive.

This chain joins TRBV5-1 and TRBJ1-2, with 7 bases aligning to TRBD1. The V and J ends lost 4 bases and 3 bases, in that order; junction bases with no gene match: 9. The germline CDR1 and CDR2 sequences are SGHRS and YFSETQ. The CDR3 consists of 15 residues. CDR3 DNA sequence: TGCGCCAGCAGCGGACACAGGGGACGGGACTATGGCTACACCTTC. Its protein is CASSGHRGRDYGYTF. The whole variable domain, remainder taken from reference TRBV5-1 and TRBJ1-2, is KAGVTQTPRYLIKTRGQQVTLSCSPISGHRSVSWYQQTPGQGLQFLFEYFSETQRNKGNFPGRFSGRQFSNSRSEMNVSTLELGDSALYLCASSGHRGRDYGYTFGSGTRLTVV.

The rearrangement joins TRBV5-4 to TRBJ2-5; 7 bases are shared with TRBD1. The germline V gene has CDR1 SGHNT and CDR2 YYREEE (reference sequence). V shed 2 bases, J shed 4 bases, and the junction held 8 bases outside the gene matches. There are 15 residues in the CDR3. In nucleotides, the CDR3 is TGTGCCAGCAGCTTCCAAGGGGGCTCGGGAGAGACCCAGTACTTC. It codes for CASSFQGGSGETQYF. The complete variable domain, with remaining parts taken from reference TRBV5-4 and TRBJ2-5, reads ETGVTQSPTHLIKTRGQQVTLRCSSQSGHNTVSWYQQALGQGPQFIFQYYREEENGRGNFPPRFSGLQFPNYSSELNVNALELDDSALYLCASSFQGGSGETQYFGPGTRLLVL.

The chain recombines TRBV9 with TRBJ2-7; 12 positions agree with TRBD2. J lost 6 bases, V lost 0 bases, and 10 bases had no gene match. The CDR3 is 17 amino acids. Germline lookup yields CDR1 SGDLS and CDR2 YYNGEE. CDR3 protein: CASSVETSGGISPEQYF. DNA of the CDR3: TGTGCCAGCAGCGTAGAGACTAGCGGGGGAATAAGTCCCGAGCAGTACTTC.

This clone was observed a few times. The J gene is TRBJ2-5, the V gene TRBV5-6; D is perhaps TRBD1 (5 bases). The J call may be wrong; the DNA end is better matched by TRBJ2-7. The CDR3 has 14 amino acids. Germline CDR1 is SGHDT and CDR2 is YYEEEE. CDR3 loop: CASSSDKKFYEQYF. The CDR3 DNA reads as TGTGCCAGCAGCTCGGACAAGAAGTTCTACGAGCAGTACTTC.

This clone was counted only a few times. V usage is TRBV7-2 and J usage is TRBJ1-2; D is uncertain. Germline V gene data show CDR1 as SGHTA and CDR2 as FQGNSA. The CDR3 loop spans 12 amino acids. Trimming pared 5 bases from V and 10 bases from J, leaving 14 bases between. The CDR3 sequence: CASSTRTYNYTF. The CDR3 DNA follows: TGTGCCAGCAGCACTAGGACCTACAACTACACCTTC.

The chain employs TRBV19 and TRBJ2-7; 8 bases are shared with TRBD1. From germline, CDR1 is LNHDA and CDR2 SQIVND (reference sequence). The ends lost 0 bases at V and 3 bases at J; junction bases unmatched: 1. The CDR3 has 14 amino acids. The DNA for the CDR3 is TGTGCCAGTAGTATAGAAACAGGGGGCTACGAGCAGTACTTC. Encoded protein: CASSIETGGYEQYF.

The chain has TRBV30 and TRBJ2-2; D perhaps matches TRBD1 (6 bases). The V end lost 0 bases, the J end lost 6 bases, and 8 bases lay between the germline ends. The length of the CDR3 is 13 residues. Germline V gives CDR1 GTSNPN, CDR2 SVGIG (reference sequence). The CDR3, as DNA: TGTGCCTGGAGTGTAGGGGGTGCCGGGGAGCTGTTTTTT. This gives the protein CAWSVGGAGELFF. Full variable domain (outside the CDR3, taken from reference TRBV30 and TRBJ2-2): SQTIHQWPATLVQPVGSPLSLECTVEGTSNPNLYWYRQAAGRGLQLLFYSVGIGQISSEVPQNLSASRPQDRQFILSSKKLLLSDSGFYLCAWSVGGAGELFFGEGSRLTVL.

J is TRBJ1-2 and V is TRBV6-1; 9 bases align to TRBD1. Germline CDR1 MNHNS, CDR2 SASEGT. CDR3 length: 18 residues. The junction had 20 bases not matched to a gene; V was cut back by 4 bases and J by 8 bases. CDR3 protein: CASSALGPGQGFASGYTF. DNA for the CDR3: TGTGCCAGCAGTGCCCTAGGCCCGGGACAGGGTTTTGCGAGCGGCTACACCTTC.

The rearrangement uses TRBV10-3 and TRBJ1-3, with unresolved D. The length of the CDR3 is 13 residues. The V end was cut by 6 bases, the J end by 5 bases, with 11 bases between. Germline-derived CDR1 and CDR2 are ENHRY and SYGVKD. CDR3 in amino acids: CAISGMGRNTIYF. The DNA for the CDR3 is TGTGCCATCAGCGGGATGGGCCGAAACACCATATATTTT.

This chain joins TRBV7-7 and TRBJ1-3, with 8 bases aligning to TRBD1. The CDR3 is made up of 14 amino acids. Germline V CDR1 and CDR2: SSHAT, FNYEAQ (reference sequence). V shed 5 bases, J shed 2 bases, and the junction held 2 bases outside the gene matches. CDR3 residues: CASSPDRAGNTIYF. CDR3 DNA sequence: TGTGCCAGCAGCCCGGACAGGGCTGGAAACACCATATATTTT. The whole variable domain, filled in from reference TRBV7-7 and TRBJ1-3, reads GAGVSQSPRYKVTKRGQDVTLRCDPISSHATLYWYQQALGQGPEFLTYFNYEAQPDKSGLPSDRFSAERPEGSISTLTIQRTEQRDSAMYRCASSPDRAGNTIYFGEGSWLTVV.

The chain links TRBV27 to TRBJ2-1; 8 bases are shared with TRBD1. This CDR3 has 16 amino acids. CDR1 and CDR2 (germline): MNHEY, SMNVEV (reference sequence). J was trimmed by 1 base and V by 5 bases; bases with no gene match: 7. This chain's CDR3 is CASSPRTGLSYNEQFF. For the CDR3, the DNA is TGTGCCAGCAGTCCCCGGACAGGGCTTTCCTACAATGAGCAGTTCTTC.

The rearrangement uses TRBV9 and TRBJ1-6, with 9 bases that match TRBD1. Looked up from germline, CDR1 is SGDLS and CDR2 is YYNGEE. V lost 3 bases and J lost 7; bases outside the gene matches: 8. This CDR3 is built from 16 residues. CDR3 nucleotide sequence: TGTGCCAGCAGCGCGCGCAGACAGGGGGGAAATTCACCCCTCCACTTT. Encoded protein: CASSARRQGGNSPLHF.

The J gene is TRBJ1-6, the V gene TRBV27; no reliable D call. V was trimmed by 6 bases and J by 5 bases, leaving 11 bases between them. This CDR3 has 14 amino acids. Germline V lookup: CDR1 MNHEY, CDR2 SMNVEV (reference sequence). This CDR3 reads CASRLTADNSPLHF. CDR3 coding DNA: TGTGCCAGCAGGCTGACTGCCGATAATTCACCCCTCCACTTT.

This chain joins TRBV5-1 and TRBJ2-1, with 9 bases matching TRBD2. CDR3 length: 15 residues. V shed 3 bases and J 9 bases; nucleotides not matched to a gene: 10. Germline lookup yields CDR1 SGHRS and CDR2 YFSETQ. Here the CDR3 reads CASSYLAGGEGEQFF. DNA for the CDR3: TGCGCCAGCAGCTATTTGGCGGGGGGGGAGGGTGAGCAGTTCTTC. Filled out from reference TRBV5-1 and TRBJ2-1, the complete variable domain reads KAGVTQTPRYLIKTRGQQVTLSCSPISGHRSVSWYQQTPGQGLQFLFEYFSETQRNKGNFPGRFSGRQFSNSRSEMNVSTLELGDSALYLCASSYLAGGEGEQFFGPGTRLTVL.

The CDR3 DNA reads TGTGCCAGCAGCTTATCGGGGAGCGGATCTAGCACAGATACGCAGTATTTT. Protein: CASSLSGSGSSTDTQYF. The chain employs TRBV7-6 and TRBJ2-3; tentative D call: TRBD2 (5 bases). The V gene lost 2 bases and the J gene lost 0 bases, with 15 bases spanning the gap. The V gene's germline CDR1 is SGHVS and CDR2 FNYEAQ. CDR3 size: 17 residues. Based on the CDR3 plus reference TRBV7-6 and TRBJ2-3, the full variable domain is GAGVSQSPRYKVTKRGQDVALRCDPISGHVSLYWYRQALGQGPEFLTYFNYEAQQDKSGLPNDRFSAERPEGSISTLTIQRTEQRDSAMYRCASSLSGSGSSTDTQYFGPGTRLTVL.

The chain couples TRBV7-9 to TRBJ2-5; TRBD1 aligns across 10 bases. V lost 5 bases to trimming and J lost 4 bases; unmatched junction nucleotides: 10. Looked up from germline, CDR1 is SEHNR and CDR2 is FQNEAQ (reference sequence). The CDR3 is made up of 16 amino acids. The CDR3: CASSPGDRGRGETQYF. The CDR3 region has the DNA TGTGCCAGCAGCCCGGGTGACAGGGGGCGCGGAGAGACCCAGTACTTC.

This clone has a handful of counts. The genes are TRBV2 and TRBJ1-1; TRBD1 matches at 11 bases. Germline assignment: CDR1 SNHLY and CDR2 FYNNEI. Losses at the gene ends were 2 bases for V and 4 bases for J; bases not matched to a gene: 9. The CDR3 has 17 amino acids. CDR3 amino acids: CASSEPLGQGAGTEAFF. The CDR3 region has the DNA TGTGCCAGCAGTGAACCCCTCGGACAGGGGGCGGGCACTGAAGCTTTCTTT.

Comment on this clone: The same CDR3 is also encoded by other DNA sequences in this sample. This sequence joins TRBV7-8 and TRBJ1-2; a possible D gene is TRBD1 (6 bases). This CDR3 contains 13 residues. Looked up from germline, CDR1 is SGHVS and CDR2 is FQNEAQ. V shed 2 bases and J shed 2 bases, with 6 bases lying between them. The CDR3 reads CASSLQGNYGYTF. The CDR3 DNA is TGTGCCAGCAGCTTACAGGGGAACTATGGCTACACCTTC.

The J gene is TRBJ2-6, the V gene TRBV19; TRBD2 matches 7 bases. Looked up from germline, CDR1 is LNHDA and CDR2 is SQIVND (reference sequence). After removal of 4 bases from V and 2 bases from J, the junction contained 5 bases not matched to a gene. The CDR3 runs to 16 residues. The CDR3 bases are TGTGCCAGTAGTAACCCCGGGGGGACTGGGGCCAACGTCCTGACTTTC. Its protein product is CASSNPGGTGANVLTF.

In this sample, this clone turned up once. The gene calls are TRBV6-1 and TRBJ1-2; D perhaps matches TRBD1 (5 bases). Trimming took 4 bases from V and 0 from J, leaving 9 bases between them. This CDR3 region has 14 residues. Germline CDR1 and CDR2: MNHNS and SASEGT. Here the CDR3 DNA reads TGTGCCAGCAGTGGACAGCTATCTAACTATGGCTACACCTTC. It encodes CASSGQLSNYGYTF.

The chain recombines TRBV16 with TRBJ1-2; no definite D call. The CDR3 runs 14 residues. Trimming stripped 0 bases from V and 4 bases from J, with 9 bases between. Per the germline V gene, CDR1 is KGHSY and CDR2 is FQNENV. The CDR3 coding sequence is TGTGCCAGCAGCCAATCAAGAGGTCTCTATGGCTACACCTTC. Translating gives CASSQSRGLYGYTF.

The chain joins TRBV11-2 to TRBJ2-2, with TRBD1 as a possible D gene (5 bases). Germline V gene data show CDR1 as SGHAT and CDR2 as FQNNGV. The V gene lost 3 bases and the J gene lost 5 bases, with 13 bases spanning the gap. CDR3 size: 15 residues. The CDR3 region has the DNA TGTGCCAGCAGCTTCAGGCAGGGTTATACCGGGGAGCTGTTTTTT. Translated: CASSFRQGYTGELFF.

The chain has TRBV5-1 and TRBJ2-3, with D uncertain. Trimming removed 2 bases from V and 0 bases from J, with 7 bases in between. Per germline, CDR1 SGHRS and CDR2 YFSETQ. The CDR3 totals 14 residues. DNA of the CDR3: TGCGCCAGCAGCTTCGCTACTAGCACAGATACGCAGTATTTT. This encodes CASSFATSTDTQYF.

The chain links TRBV9 to TRBJ2-2; 8 bases match TRBD2. CDR3 size: 16 residues. J was trimmed by 4 bases and V by 7 bases; bases with no gene match: 12. Germline V gene lookup returns CDR1 SGDLS and CDR2 YYNGEE. The CDR3 region has the DNA TGTGCCAGCGGAATGTCGGGGGGGCGAAGCACCGGGGAGCTGTTTTTT. Translation gives CASGMSGGRSTGELFF.

The chain couples TRBV18 to TRBJ2-5; D is undetermined. Germline V gene data show CDR1 as KGHSH and CDR2 as LQKENI. V lost 3 bases, J lost 2 bases, and 4 bases lay in between. There are 12 residues in the CDR3. The DNA of the CDR3 is TGTGCCAGCTCACCGTCACAAGAGACCCAGTACTTC. Its translation is CASSPSQETQYF.